This paragraph covers one T cell receptor beta chain sequence. No antigen is known for it. Per-base qualities were not stored, and no clone one base away is much larger. Participants in the prospective study were aged roughly 18 to 95 years, lived in 20 to 25 United States geographic areas, and enrolled through a virtual design. To assign participants to cohorts, the prospective study relied on clinical history that participants themselves reported in a screening survey and a study questionnaire. In the prospective study, mobile phlebotomists collected whole blood, serum and a nasopharyngeal or oropharyngeal swab from each participant. Over a roughly two-month period, participants in the prospective study had the option of providing additional blood draws and questionnaires. Before DNA extraction, prospective study blood samples were shipped either frozen or at room temperature. The CDR3 sequence holds 18 residues, the cysteine and phenylalanine included. CDR3 DNA is the only sequence kept; it has 54 bases, read in frame from the first base. Germline trimming amounts to 5 bases on V and 0 bases on J, with 13 as the count of junction bases outside the gene matches. The germline V gene specifies MDHEN as CDR1 and SYDVKM as CDR2.

These data are taken from a study of blood T cell repertoires in COVID-19 (dated by TCRdb to 2018 to 2020). In the study overall: The collaborator samples originated in the United States, Italy and Spain and spanned the acute and convalescent phases of COVID-19. The material from the prospective study consisted of cDNA or gDNA derived from T cells, B-cell-depleted T cells, or PBMCs. Deeply sampled blood TCRbeta repertoires from subjects exposed to, actively infected with, or recovered from COVID-19 were included in the dataset. The repertoires were released in a freely available public database meant as a resource for research on the immune response to SARS-CoV-2. The samples were drawn from two sources: the first 160 participants of the ongoing ImmuneRACE study, and approximately 1,300 subjects contributed by 6 global collaborators. A de-identified subject ID, COVID-19 status, age in years and sex were almost always included in the sample metadata. Where available, HLA class I and class II types were taken from metadata supplied by the sample provider and were not determined by assay-based typing. Overall study results and their limits: The quantity of clinical and demographic metadata differed by source and by participant and was supplied without curation.

The immunoSEQ Assay, a bias-controlled multiplex PCR, was used to amplify TCRbeta CDR3 regions from genomic DNA. For the original study's pipeline: The number of nucleated cells in each sample was estimated from the amplification of reference gene primers within the assay. To quantify the absolute abundance of each unique TCRbeta CDR3 rearrangement, sequence reads were collapsed and filtered. Productive Simpson clonality was computed per sample as the square root of Simpson's diversity index over productive rearrangements. In its TCRdb copy, this immuneACCESS table keeps in-frame sequences only and misses some clones. Where compared with another copy, unresolved V genes explain less than half of these, and the others have no known cause. Clonal size and the V and J genes are those of that table, whereas D and trimming came from the DNA. This sample lists some 460,000 clones; 70% to 90% were detected once. The ten top clones hold approximately 2% of the sample.

The rearrangement joined TRBV28 to TRBJ1-5; 7 central bases correspond to TRBD1. This sequence was found in a woman under 30 with acute COVID-19. The specimen sequenced was PBMCs or T cells enriched from blood (not recorded which). In nucleotide form, the sequence is TGTGCCAGCAGTGCACCGGGACAGCACTTCTATAGCAATCAGCCCCAGCATTTT. This encodes CASSAPGQHFYSNQPQHF.